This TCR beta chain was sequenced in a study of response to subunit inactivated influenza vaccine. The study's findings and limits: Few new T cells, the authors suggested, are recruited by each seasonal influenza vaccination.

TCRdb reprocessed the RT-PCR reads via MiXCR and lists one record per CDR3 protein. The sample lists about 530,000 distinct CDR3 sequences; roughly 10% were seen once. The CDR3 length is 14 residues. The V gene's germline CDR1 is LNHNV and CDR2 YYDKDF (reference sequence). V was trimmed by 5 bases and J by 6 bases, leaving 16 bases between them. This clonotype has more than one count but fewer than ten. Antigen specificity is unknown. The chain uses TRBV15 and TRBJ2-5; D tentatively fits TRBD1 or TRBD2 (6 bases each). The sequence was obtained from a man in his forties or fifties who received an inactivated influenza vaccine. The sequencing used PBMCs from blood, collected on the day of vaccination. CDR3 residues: CATSHTTGRQTQYF. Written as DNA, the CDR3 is TGTGCCACCAGCCATACTACAGGGAGGCAGACCCAGTACTTC.